These T cell receptor beta chains were read from a single sample in a study of shared clonotypes between healthy human individuals. Measured with immunoSEQ multiplex PCR; TCRdb has only the in-frame clones, and not every one. This table holds some 2.1 million clones, 85% to 95% found once. The sequencing input was naive CD4+ T cells sorted from blood. These receptors came from a man younger than 30 in good health. Both conserved end residues are part of each CDR3. D genes are given only for firm matches. Clone sizes are given selectively: once, few, many, or a class where the clone is expanded.

J gene: TRBJ2-7
V gene: TRBV5-1
D gene: .
clone size: .
CDR3 DNA: TGCGCCAGCAAACGAGAAAGCTCCTACGAGCAGTACTTC
CDR3 protein: CASKRESSYEQYF

J gene: TRBJ2-6
V gene: TRBV7-7
D gene: .
clone size: .
CDR3 DNA: TGTGCTAGCAGCCCGACCCCTATACCTGGGGCCAACGTCCTGACTTTC
CDR3 protein: CASSPTPIPGANVLTF

J gene: TRBJ1-1
V gene: TRBV5-1
D gene: .
clone size: .
CDR3 DNA: TGCGCCAGCTCTAGCTTGCTGGGCACTGAAGCTTTCTTT
CDR3 protein: CASSSLLGTEAFF

J gene: TRBJ2-1
V gene: TRBV5-4
D gene: TRBD1
clone size: .
CDR3 DNA: TGTGCCAGCAGCTTGGCAGGGGGCCCGGAGGTCTTC
CDR3 protein: CASSLAGGPEVF

J gene: TRBJ2-2
V gene: TRBV5-1
D gene: .
clone size: .
CDR3 DNA: TGCGCCAGCAGCGCCCGGGACACAACCACCGGGGAGCTGTTTTTT
CDR3 protein: CASSARDTTTGELFF

J gene: TRBJ2-1
V gene: TRBV20-1
D gene: .
clone size: few
CDR3 DNA: TGCAGTGCTAGAGAGGGGAATGAGCAGTTCTTC
CDR3 protein: CSAREGNEQFF

J gene: TRBJ1-1
V gene: TRBV19
D gene: .
clone size: .
CDR3 DNA: TGTGCCAGTAGTAAAGTCACTGAAGCTTTCTTT
CDR3 protein: CASSKVTEAFF

J gene: TRBJ2-2
V gene: TRBV6-6
D gene: .
clone size: .
CDR3 DNA: TGTGCCAGCAGAACGGGACAAAACACCGGGGAGCTGTTTTTT
CDR3 protein: CASRTGQNTGELFF

J gene: TRBJ2-1
V gene: TRBV7-6
D gene: TRBD2
clone size: few
CDR3 DNA: TGTGCCAGCAGCTTAGAGGGCGGGAGGGCCAGTGAGCAGTTCTTC
CDR3 protein: CASSLEGGRASEQFF

J gene: TRBJ1-6
V gene: TRBV30
D gene: .
clone size: .
CDR3 DNA: TGTGCCTGGAGTCCTCGGGGATCCTATAATTCACCCCTCCACTTT
CDR3 protein: CAWSPRGSYNSPLHF

J gene: TRBJ2-5
V gene: TRBV11-2
D gene: TRBD2
clone size: .
CDR3 DNA: TGTGCCAGCAGCCCTAGCCTATCTAGCGGGGGGACCCTACAGTACTTC
CDR3 protein: CASSPSLSSGGTLQYF

J gene: TRBJ1-2
V gene: TRBV5-1
D gene: .
clone size: .
CDR3 DNA: TGCGCCAGCAGCTTGACACAACGGGCCCTCTACACCTTC
CDR3 protein: CASSLTQRALYTF

J gene: TRBJ1-5
V gene: TRBV5-5
D gene: .
clone size: .
CDR3 DNA: TGTGCCAGCAGCTGGGGTCAGGTCGGTCAGCCCCAGCATTTT
CDR3 protein: CASSWGQVGQPQHF

J gene: TRBJ2-5
V gene: TRBV7-3
D gene: .
clone size: .
CDR3 DNA: TGTGCCAGCAGCTTCGGGGTTCTGGAGACCCAGTACTTC
CDR3 protein: CASSFGVLETQYF

J gene: TRBJ2-2
V gene: TRBV6-5
D gene: .
clone size: .
CDR3 DNA: TGTGCCAGCAGTCGTCCACTAGCAGGGGCCGGGGAGCTGTTTTTT
CDR3 protein: CASSRPLAGAGELFF

J gene: TRBJ2-3
V gene: TRBV18
D gene: TRBD1
clone size: .
CDR3 DNA: TGTGCCAGCTCACGAGTCAGACAGGGCCTCATCGTCGTTGACACAGATACGCAGTATTTT
CDR3 protein: CASSRVRQGLIVVDTDTQYF

J gene: TRBJ1-1
V gene: TRBV10-3
D gene: .
clone size: .
CDR3 DNA: TGTGCCATCAGTGAACTTTTGAACACTGAAGCTTTCTTT
CDR3 protein: CAISELLNTEAFF

J gene: TRBJ2-3
V gene: TRBV19
D gene: TRBD1
clone size: .
CDR3 DNA: TGTGCCAGTAGTCCCGGACAGGGCCGAGATACGCAGTATTTT
CDR3 protein: CASSPGQGRDTQYF

J gene: TRBJ1-3
V gene: TRBV6-6
D gene: TRBD1
clone size: .
CDR3 DNA: TGTGCCACCTACGGGACAGAGAGCTCTGGAAACACCATATATTTT
CDR3 protein: CATYGTESSGNTIYF

J gene: TRBJ1-5
V gene: TRBV6-6
D gene: .
clone size: once
CDR3 DNA: TGTGCCAGCAGTTACTATAGCAATCAGCCCCAGCATTTT
CDR3 protein: CASSYYSNQPQHF

J gene: TRBJ2-7
V gene: TRBV28
D gene: TRBD1
clone size: once
CDR3 DNA: TGTGCCAGCAGTTTACTTCAGGGGGCGCGGAACGAGCAGTACTTC
CDR3 protein: CASSLLQGARNEQYF

J gene: TRBJ1-4
V gene: TRBV5-6
D gene: .
clone size: .
CDR3 DNA: TGTGCCAGCAGCTTACGACAGACACAAACTAATGAAAAACTGTTTTTT
CDR3 protein: CASSLRQTQTNEKLFF

J gene: TRBJ1-1
V gene: TRBV6-5
D gene: .
clone size: .
CDR3 DNA: TGTGCCAGCAGTTACTCGGCGGGTATGAACACTGAAGCTTTCTTT
CDR3 protein: CASSYSAGMNTEAFF

J gene: TRBJ2-2
V gene: TRBV27
D gene: .
clone size: .
CDR3 DNA: TGTGCCAGCAGTTTGACCACCGGGGAGCTGTTTTTT
CDR3 protein: CASSLTTGELFF

J gene: TRBJ2-2
V gene: TRBV5-4
D gene: .
clone size: .
CDR3 DNA: TGTGCCAGCAGCTTGGCGGCGGACCAAACCGGGGAGCTGTTTTTT
CDR3 protein: CASSLAADQTGELFF

J gene: TRBJ1-1
V gene: TRBV2
D gene: .
clone size: .
CDR3 DNA: TGTGCCAGCAGTGAACTTTACACTGAAGCTTTCTTT
CDR3 protein: CASSELYTEAFF

J gene: TRBJ2-1
V gene: TRBV19
D gene: TRBD1
clone size: .
CDR3 DNA: TGTGCCAGTGGGTTACAGGGGAGCTCCTACAATGAGCAGTTCTTC
CDR3 protein: CASGLQGSSYNEQFF

J gene: TRBJ2-7
V gene: TRBV5-5
D gene: .
clone size: .
CDR3 DNA: TGTGCCAGCGCTATTTTGGGGACGGTGAGCTCCTACGAGCAGTACTTC
CDR3 protein: CASAILGTVSSYEQYF

J gene: TRBJ1-2
V gene: TRBV25-1
D gene: .
clone size: .
CDR3 DNA: TGTGCCAGCAGTGACCAACGTCGAGGCGGGATCTATGGCTACACCTTC
CDR3 protein: CASSDQRRGGIYGYTF

J gene: TRBJ2-7
V gene: TRBV21-1
D gene: .
clone size: .
CDR3 DNA: TGTGCCAGCAGCAAAGTCCTAAAGGAAAGTGGGCGGGAGGAGCAGTACTTC
CDR3 protein: CASSKVLKESGREEQYF

J gene: TRBJ2-1
V gene: TRBV19
D gene: TRBD1
clone size: .
CDR3 DNA: TGTGCCAGTAGGGGGACAGGGGCTTACAATGAGCAGTTCTTC
CDR3 protein: CASRGTGAYNEQFF

J gene: TRBJ2-7
V gene: TRBV6-5
D gene: TRBD2
clone size: .
CDR3 DNA: TGTGCCAGCAGTTACTCATTGCGGGAGGAGAGCTACGAGCAGTACTTC
CDR3 protein: CASSYSLREESYEQYF

J gene: TRBJ1-6
V gene: TRBV2
D gene: TRBD1
clone size: .
CDR3 DNA: TGTGCCAGCCTGACAGGGGTACCTAGATCACCCCTCCACTTT
CDR3 protein: CASLTGVPRSPLHF

J gene: TRBJ2-2
V gene: TRBV6-5
D gene: TRBD2
clone size: .
CDR3 DNA: TGTGCCACCAGCAGGGACTACAACACCGGGGAGCTGTTTTTT
CDR3 protein: CATSRDYNTGELFF

J gene: TRBJ1-1
V gene: TRBV4-1
D gene: .
clone size: .
CDR3 DNA: TGCGCCAGCAGCCTTCAAACAGGGCCCACTGAAGCTTTCTTT
CDR3 protein: CASSLQTGPTEAFF

J gene: TRBJ2-2
V gene: TRBV10-3
D gene: TRBD1
clone size: .
CDR3 DNA: TGTGCCATCAGGCAGGGGGAGAACACCGGGGAGCTGTTTTTT
CDR3 protein: CAIRQGENTGELFF

J gene: TRBJ2-5
V gene: TRBV2
D gene: .
clone size: .
CDR3 DNA: TGTGCCAGCAGCCGGCAGGGACACACCCAAGAGACCCAGTACTTC
CDR3 protein: CASSRQGHTQETQYF

J gene: TRBJ2-7
V gene: TRBV9
D gene: TRBD2
clone size: .
CDR3 DNA: TGTGCCAGCAGCGTAGCCCCTAGCGGGGGGGCTAACGAGCAGTACTTC
CDR3 protein: CASSVAPSGGANEQYF

J gene: TRBJ2-7
V gene: TRBV19
D gene: .
clone size: .
CDR3 DNA: TGTGCCAGTAGTATAGCCGGAAATTACGAGCAGTACTTC
CDR3 protein: CASSIAGNYEQYF

J gene: TRBJ2-7
V gene: TRBV7-6
D gene: TRBD2
clone size: .
CDR3 DNA: TGTGCCAGCAGCTTAGCGCTAAGACTAGCGGGGGGACTGGTATACTCCTACGAGCAGTACTTC
CDR3 protein: CASSLALRLAGGLVYSYEQYF

J gene: TRBJ2-5
V gene: TRBV6-1
D gene: .
clone size: .
CDR3 DNA: TGTGCCAGCAGTACCCAGGGGGAGACCCAGTACTTC
CDR3 protein: CASSTQGETQYF

J gene: TRBJ2-1
V gene: TRBV5-1
D gene: TRBD2
clone size: once
CDR3 DNA: TGCGCCAGCAGCCTACTAGCGGACAATGAGCAGTTCTTC
CDR3 protein: CASSLLADNEQFF

J gene: TRBJ2-5
V gene: TRBV20-1
D gene: .
clone size: .
CDR3 DNA: TGCAGTGCTCCGTTCGGCGGGACCCAGTACTTC
CDR3 protein: CSAPFGGTQYF

J gene: TRBJ2-3
V gene: TRBV14
D gene: .
clone size: .
CDR3 DNA: TGTGCCAGCAGCCAAGATGAGACTGGTTACTGGGGTGGAGATACGCAGTATTTT
CDR3 protein: CASSQDETGYWGGDTQYF

J gene: TRBJ2-5
V gene: TRBV7-7
D gene: TRBD2
clone size: .
CDR3 DNA: TGTGCTAGCAGCTTAAAGCGGGGGCTTGAGACCCAGTACTTC
CDR3 protein: CASSLKRGLETQYF

J gene: TRBJ1-1
V gene: TRBV10-2
D gene: .
clone size: .
CDR3 DNA: TGCGCCAGCAGTGAGTCACCTACAGGGTCTGGCACTGAAGCTTTCTTT
CDR3 protein: CASSESPTGSGTEAFF

J gene: TRBJ1-2
V gene: TRBV25-1
D gene: TRBD1
clone size: once
CDR3 DNA: TGTGCCAGCAGTGCAGTCCCGGGACAGGGAATTGGCAACTATGGCTACACCTTC
CDR3 protein: CASSAVPGQGIGNYGYTF

J gene: TRBJ2-2
V gene: TRBV28
D gene: .
clone size: .
CDR3 DNA: TGTGCCAGCAGTTTAAGGTCCGGGGAGCTGTTTTTT
CDR3 protein: CASSLRSGELFF

J gene: TRBJ2-1
V gene: TRBV6-5
D gene: .
clone size: .
CDR3 DNA: TGTGCCAGCATCCGGGGGAATGAGCAGTTCTTC
CDR3 protein: CASIRGNEQFF

J gene: TRBJ2-1
V gene: TRBV5-1
D gene: .
clone size: .
CDR3 DNA: TGCGCCAGCAGCCCCGTGGGGGGCTCCTACAATGAGCAGTTCTTC
CDR3 protein: CASSPVGGSYNEQFF

J gene: TRBJ2-5
V gene: TRBV10-2
D gene: TRBD2
clone size: .
CDR3 DNA: TGCGCCAGCAGTGAGTCTCTAGCGGGGGTTGTGGAGACCCAGTACTTC
CDR3 protein: CASSESLAGVVETQYF

J gene: TRBJ2-6
V gene: TRBV5-4
D gene: TRBD1
clone size: .
CDR3 DNA: TGTGCCAGCAGCCCCCGACAGGGGCCTGGGGCCAACGTCCTGACTTTC
CDR3 protein: CASSPRQGPGANVLTF

J gene: TRBJ1-2
V gene: TRBV6-5
D gene: .
clone size: .
CDR3 DNA: TGTGCCAGCAGTTACTCTGCTGGATATGGCTACACCTTC
CDR3 protein: CASSYSAGYGYTF